Listed here are 20 T cell receptor beta chains from one sample, sequenced in a study of cytomegalovirus exposure and HLA in healthy donors. With 60 Vbeta and 13 Jbeta primers, the PCR was carried out. Here immunoSEQ multiplex PCR was the method, and the copy in TCRdb shows in-frame clones only, minus some. The sample lists roughly 100,000 clones; approximately 80% were seen once. Source material: PBMCs. The origin of the receptors is a female donor in good health and CMV-seropositive.

The table lists this clone with a few counts. The chain couples TRBV11-2 to TRBJ1-5, with 12 bases lining up with TRBD1. The length of the CDR3 is 19 residues. Germline values: CDR1 SGHAT, CDR2 FQNNGV. V shed 4 bases, J shed 0 bases, and the junction held 10 bases outside the gene matches. The CDR3: CASSSPGQGASNSNQPQHF. CDR3 DNA: TGTGCCAGCAGCTCGCCGGGACAGGGGGCATCGAATAGCAATCAGCCCCAGCATTTT.

This sequence joins TRBV10-2 and TRBJ2-7, with 10 bases aligning to TRBD2. The CDR3 sequence is 15 residues long. V lost 6 bases to trimming and J lost 3 bases; unmatched junction nucleotides: 8. Germline V gene sequence: CDR1 WSHSY, CDR2 SAAADI. CDR3 in amino acids: CASRRLAGELYEQYF. In nucleotides, the CDR3 is TGCGCCAGCAGAAGACTAGCGGGTGAACTCTACGAGCAGTACTTC.

The chain links TRBV15 to TRBJ1-2; D possibly corresponds to TRBD1 (6 bases). Trimming removed 0 bases from V and 7 bases from J, with 18 bases in between. The germline CDR1 and CDR2 sequences are LNHNV and YYDKDF (reference sequence). The CDR3 runs 16 residues. CDR3 in amino acids: CATSRDALQQGSGYTF. The CDR3 nucleotides are TGTGCCACCAGCAGAGATGCCCTTCAACAGGGCTCTGGCTACACCTTC.

The genes are TRBV28 and TRBJ1-3, with a weak D call TRBD1 (6 bases). Trimming took 2 bases from V and 8 from J, leaving 19 bases between them. There are 16 residues in the CDR3. Germline CDR1 and CDR2: MDHEN and SYDVKM. The DNA for the CDR3 is TGTGCCAGCAGTTTAACGGGACACATTATCACGGACACCATATATTTT. As protein: CASSLTGHIITDTIYF.

The CDR3 DNA sequence: TGTGCCAGTAGTATCTCAACCCTAGGCAGATATAATTCACCCCTCCACTTT. Protein: CASSISTLGRYNSPLHF. V is TRBV19 and J is TRBJ1-6; D uncertain. Germline assignment: CDR1 LNHDA and CDR2 SQIVND (reference sequence). The CDR3 sequence is 17 residues long. The germline V and J ends were trimmed by 3 bases and 4 bases, with 16 bases remaining between them.

The rearrangement joins TRBV6-5 to TRBJ2-7, with 7 bases lining up with TRBD2. The CDR3 has 14 amino acids. V gave up 6 bases and J gave up 4 bases; unmatched junction bases: 9. The germline V gene has CDR1 MNHEY and CDR2 SVGAGI. The CDR3 sequence is CASSSSSGTYEQYF. In nucleotides, the CDR3 is TGTGCCAGCAGCTCTTCTAGCGGAACTTACGAGCAGTACTTC.

The chain links TRBV4-1 to TRBJ2-1, with a tentative D call TRBD2 (6 bases). V dropped 2 bases and J dropped 10 bases, with 12 bases sitting between them. CDR1 MGHRA and CDR2 YSYEKL come from the germline V gene. This CDR3 region has 13 residues. The CDR3 spells CASSQQISGEQFF. The CDR3 DNA follows: TGCGCCAGCAGCCAACAAATTAGCGGAGAGCAGTTCTTC.

This chain connects TRBV7-9 to TRBJ1-1; no clear D gene. This CDR3 is built from 15 residues. V dropped 7 bases and J dropped 0 bases, with 15 bases sitting between them. From germline, CDR1 is SEHNR and CDR2 FQNEAQ (reference sequence). The CDR3 DNA sequence: TGTGCCAGCAACTCGAACCGACGGGTGAACACTGAAGCTTTCTTT. This translates into CASNSNRRVNTEAFF. The full variable domain, with the rest looked up from reference TRBV7-9 and TRBJ1-1, is DTGVSQNPRHKITKRGQNVTFRCDPISEHNRLYWYRQTLGQGPEFLTYFQNEAQLEKSRLLSDRFSAERPKGSFSTLEIQRTEQGDSAMYLCASNSNRRVNTEAFFGQGTRLTVV.

This sequence joins TRBV7-9 and TRBJ1-2; D is unclear. The CDR3 spans 13 residues. V lost 1 base and J lost 7, with 10 bases in between. Germline V gene lookup returns CDR1 SEHNR and CDR2 FQNEAQ (reference sequence). For the CDR3, the DNA is TGTGCCAGCAGCTTAGTGAGGGATGGTGGCTACACCTTC. Its protein product is CASSLVRDGGYTF.

In nucleotides, the CDR3 is TGCGCCAGCAGCCAAGATGGGGCCTTTCGCGAGGACACCGGGGAGCTGTTTTTT. This translates into CASSQDGAFREDTGELFF. The chain couples TRBV4-1 to TRBJ2-2; D perhaps matches TRBD1 (5 bases). The CDR3 totals 18 residues. V gave up 0 bases and J gave up 3 bases, with 17 bases separating them. Germline CDR1 reads MGHRA; CDR2 reads YSYEKL.

This chain links TRBV12-5 with TRBJ1-1; no clear D. The ends were cut back, 9 bases at V and 0 bases at J, with 14 bases in the middle. Germline V gives CDR1 LGHNT, CDR2 FRNRAP. This CDR3 is 14 amino acids long. The CDR3 loop is CASTTTLMNTEAFF. The DNA of the CDR3 is TGTGCTAGCACGACGACACTTATGAACACTGAAGCTTTCTTT.

This clone has more than one count but fewer than ten. This chain's CDR3 is CASTGQGAKNTEAFF. In nucleotides, the CDR3 is TGTGCCAGCACCGGACAGGGTGCGAAGAACACTGAAGCTTTCTTT. The chain links TRBV28 to TRBJ1-1; 8 bases match TRBD1. Per germline, CDR1 MDHEN and CDR2 SYDVKM. The CDR3 extends over 15 amino acids. V was clipped by 7 bases and J by 1 base; unmatched bases: 8.

The J gene is TRBJ2-3, the V gene TRBV19, with 9 positions matching TRBD2. In germline, CDR1 is LNHDA, CDR2 SQIVND (reference sequence). The CDR3 consists of 16 residues. With V trimmed by 4 bases and J by 4 bases, 9 bases remained unmatched. The CDR3 DNA reads as TGTGCCAGTAGTAGTAGGTTGGCGGGGGGGCCAGATACGCAGTATTTT. This encodes CASSSRLAGGPDTQYF.

The gene calls are TRBV10-3 and TRBJ2-1; 13 bases align to TRBD2. J was trimmed by 6 bases and V by 9 bases; bases with no gene match: 2. Looked up from germline, CDR1 is ENHRY and CDR2 is SYGVKD. The CDR3 contains 13 residues. This CDR3 reads CAIGLAGVNEQFF. CDR3 sequence (DNA): TGTGCCATAGGACTAGCGGGAGTCAATGAGCAGTTCTTC.

This clone was recorded a few times. V gene TRBV25-1 combines with J gene TRBJ2-5, with D uncertain. The end of the DNA fits TRBJ2-7 better, so the J call may be wrong. The CDR3 extends over 11 amino acids. Germline loops: CDR1 MGHDK, CDR2 SYGVNS. The CDR3 is CASSRVYEQYF. The CDR3 coding sequence is TGTGCCAGCAGTCGAGTCTACGAGCAGTACTTC.

The J gene is TRBJ2-1, the V gene TRBV7-2; a possible D gene is TRBD2 (5 bases). CDR1 and CDR2 (germline): SGHTA, FQGNSA. This CDR3 contains 16 residues. V was cut by 1 base and J by 3 bases, with 13 bases left in between. This CDR3 is CASSLGGGDVYNEQFF. The CDR3 coding sequence is TGTGCCAGCAGCTTAGGTGGAGGTGACGTCTACAATGAGCAGTTCTTC.

This chain links TRBV5-1 with TRBJ2-3; TRBD1 might be the D (7 bases). CDR1 and CDR2 (germline): SGHRS, YFSETQ. The CDR3 is 14 residues long. V lost 5 bases and J lost 2, with 12 bases in between. CDR3 sequence reads: CASSQGGPTDTQYF. The CDR3 region has the DNA TGCGCCAGCAGTCAGGGGGGCCCCACAGATACGCAGTATTTT.

With regard to this clone: Relative to the germline gene, one junction end is altered; a read error may explain this. The chain is built from TRBV5-1 and TRBJ2-1, with a weak D call TRBD1 (5 bases). Germline V gives CDR1 SGHRS, CDR2 YFSETQ. This CDR3 has 15 residues. The CDR3 loop reads CSSSWSQGIYNEQFF. CDR3 sequence (DNA): TGCTCCAGCAGTTGGAGTCAGGGTATTTACAATGAGCAGTTCTTC.

The CDR3 here is CATSTRQAPYNSPLHF. CDR3 sequence (DNA): TGTGCCACCAGCACCCGACAGGCGCCCTATAATTCACCCCTCCACTTT. This chain joins TRBV15 and TRBJ1-6, with D maybe TRBD1 (6 bases). Trimming pared 4 bases from V and 2 bases from J, leaving 12 bases between. Germline loops: CDR1 LNHNV, CDR2 YYDKDF (reference sequence). The CDR3 has 16 amino acids.

V gene TRBV5-1 combines with J gene TRBJ2-2, with D unresolved. This CDR3 has 15 residues. V lost 4 bases and J lost 1, with 11 bases in between. Germline V lookup: CDR1 SGHRS, CDR2 YFSETQ. Here the CDR3 DNA reads TGCGCCAGCAGCCCTTACTCCAAGAACACCGGGGAGCTGTTTTTT. Protein product: CASSPYSKNTGELFF.